The clone carrying this T cell receptor (beta chain) was counted between two and nine times. Its specificity is unknown. These data come from a study of blood T cells in healthy people across ages. Study findings and constraints: Researchers report that TCR beta diversity correlated strongly with naive T cell percentage.

CDR3 length: 11 amino acids. Per germline, CDR1 MGHDK and CDR2 SYGVNS. The V and J ends lost 2 bases and 10 bases respectively, with 6 bases between them. Peripheral blood samples of 9 to 10 milliliters were drawn from each donor. In each sample, at least 7 million PBMCs were isolated. The authors ran a second PCR of roughly 7 to 11 cycles using a sample-barcoded 5' primer and a J-beta primer mix. Each CDR3 protein is one row after TCRdb ran MiXCR on the 5' RACE reads. The sample holds a few hundred thousand distinct CDR3 sequences, approximately 47% seen once. Sequenced material: blood. The origin of this receptor is a man aged 55 to 70 in good health. The V gene is TRBV25-1, the J gene TRBJ2-1, with D hard to call. CDR3 sequence (DNA): TGTGCCAGCAGTGAAAAGGGCGAGCAGTTCTTC. It specifies CASSEKGEQFF.